What follows are 12 T cell receptor beta chains derived from one specimen sequenced in a study of blood T cell repertoires in COVID-19. Clones were sequenced by immunoSEQ multiplex PCR, and TCRdb holds only the in-frame ones, with some missing. The sample yields about 310,000 clones, about 85% seen once. Sample: PBMCs or T cells enriched from blood (not recorded which). These receptors came from a woman aged 25 to 39 who had been exposed to COVID-19.

The gene calls are TRBV7-8 and TRBJ1-6; TRBD1 matches at 7 bases. The CDR3 spans 14 residues. CDR1 is SGHVS, CDR2 FQNEAQ, per germline. V gave up 5 bases and J gave up 5 bases; unmatched junction bases: 3. DNA for the CDR3: TGTGCCAGCAGCCCCGGGACAGATAATTCACCCCTCCACTTT. This gives the protein CASSPGTDNSPLHF.

This sequence joins TRBV24-1 and TRBJ1-2; 9 nucleotides agree with TRBD1. Germline CDR1 and CDR2: KGHDR and SFDVKD. This CDR3 spans 16 amino acids. Trimming removed 3 bases from V and 1 base from J; junction bases left unmatched: 5. The CDR3: CATSDTRQGGNYGYTF. DNA for the CDR3: TGTGCCACCAGTGATACTCGACAGGGGGGTAACTATGGCTACACCTTC.

The genes are TRBV5-4 and TRBJ2-7; maybe TRBD2 (6 bases). V was pared by 0 bases and J by 2 bases, with 9 bases between. Germline assignment: CDR1 SGHNT and CDR2 YYREEE (reference sequence). The CDR3 contains 14 residues. The DNA for the CDR3 is TGTGCCAGCAGCTTGGGGGGGAGGACCTACGAGCAGTACTTC. Its protein is CASSLGGRTYEQYF.

This clone showed up just once. The chain employs TRBV28 and TRBJ2-7; the D gene is possibly TRBD2 (6 bases). The V end was cut by 10 bases, the J end by 0 bases, with 34 bases between. CDR1 and CDR2 (germline): MDHEN, SYDVKM. This CDR3 has 20 residues. CDR3 in amino acids: CATRSFRVILYGGNSYEQYF. CDR3 nucleotide sequence: TGTGCCACCCGCAGTTTTAGGGTTATTTTGTACGGGGGAAACTCCTACGAGCAGTACTTC.

The rearrangement uses TRBV28 and TRBJ2-5, with a possible D match to TRBD2 (5 bases). Germline V gene sequence: CDR1 MDHEN, CDR2 SYDVKM. The CDR3 length is 15 residues. Trimming pared 3 bases from V and 1 base from J, leaving 12 bases between. CDR3 bases: TGTGCCAGCAGTTTGGCCGGAGCGGCCCAAGAGACCCAGTACTTC. Amino acids: CASSLAGAAQETQYF.

J is TRBJ2-5 and V is TRBV27; 9 nucleotides match TRBD1. Trimming removed 6 bases from V and 5 bases from J; junction bases left unmatched: 13. The CDR3 extends over 16 amino acids. Per germline, CDR1 MNHEY and CDR2 SMNVEV (reference sequence). CDR3 coding DNA: TGTGCCAGCAGAAGTTTGGGGACAGGGACCGTGGAGACCCAGTACTTC. Protein product: CASRSLGTGTVETQYF.

The V gene is TRBV30, the J gene TRBJ1-2; TRBD1 is a possible D gene (5 bases). CDR1 and CDR2 (germline): GTSNPN, SVGIG (reference sequence). Trimming took off 3 bases at V and 0 bases at J, with 17 bases between the two ends. This CDR3 is 16 amino acids long. CDR3 coding DNA: TGTGCCTGGAGGAAGTTGGACAAGCTAACTAACTATGGCTACACCTTC. Translated: CAWRKLDKLTNYGYTF.

This chain uses TRBV27 with TRBJ1-6; a possible D gene is TRBD1 (5 bases). Trimming removed 4 bases at V and 7 bases at J, with 11 bases between. There are 14 residues in the CDR3. The germline V gene encodes CDR1 MNHEY and CDR2 SMNVEV (reference sequence). CDR3 coding DNA: TGTGCCAGCAGTTACGAGACAGAGAATTCACCCCTCCACTTT. Amino acids: CASSYETENSPLHF.

The CDR3 DNA reads TGTGCCAGCTCACCCATCCTAACTAGCGGGAGTAGGACCTACAATGAGCAGTTCTTC. It translates to CASSPILTSGSRTYNEQFF. The chain recombines TRBV18 with TRBJ2-1; the match to TRBD2 covers 11 bases. Germline CDR1 KGHSH, CDR2 LQKENI. The V segment lost 3 bases and the J segment 2 bases; nucleotides outside the gene matches: 12. The CDR3 is 19 residues long. The full variable domain, with the rest looked up from reference TRBV18 and TRBJ2-1, is NAGVMQNPRHLVRRRGQEARLRCSPMKGHSHVYWYRQLPEEGLKFMVYLQKENIIDESGMPKERFSAEFPKEGPSILRIQQVVRGDSAAYFCASSPILTSGSRTYNEQFFGPGTRLTVL.

This clone has more than one count but fewer than ten. V and J are TRBV4-2 and TRBJ1-4; no clear D gene. The CDR3 totals 15 residues. V was pared by 4 bases and J by 7 bases, with 16 bases between. Per germline, CDR1 LGHNA and CDR2 YNFKEQ. The CDR3, as DNA: TGTGCCAGCAGCCCCCGGATCCGGGAGAGTGAAAAACTGTTTTTT. The encoded protein is CASSPRIRESEKLFF.

This chain connects TRBV23-1 to TRBJ2-1; a weak D match, TRBD2 (6 bases). TRBV23-1 is sorted into the ORF group, with uncertain function. Trimming took 3 bases from V and 8 from J, leaving 23 bases between them. The CDR3 loop spans 17 amino acids. The CDR3 reads CASSHKLDYRPVDEQFF. CDR3 DNA sequence: TGCGCCAGCAGTCATAAACTGGACTACCGCCCGGTCGATGAGCAGTTCTTC.

CDR3 DNA sequence: TGCAGTGCTCAACAGGGAGATGGCTACACCTTC. Its protein product is CSAQQGDGYTF. The chain links TRBV20-1 to TRBJ1-2; D is possibly TRBD1 (6 bases). The CDR3 spans 11 residues. The V gene lost 5 bases and the J gene lost 6 bases, with 10 bases spanning the gap. Germline lookup yields CDR1 DFQATT and CDR2 SNEGSKA (reference sequence).